The 17 T cell receptor beta chains reported below all come from one sample, sequenced in a study of blood T cells in healthy people across ages. A second PCR of roughly 7 to 11 cycles used a sample-barcoded 5' primer and a J-beta primer mix. MiXCR, run by TCRdb on the 5' RACE reads, gives a single entry per CDR3 protein. The sample yields around 1.5 million distinct CDR3 sequences, roughly 40% seen once. The sample consisted of blood. Receptor source: a woman under 30 in good health.

The J gene is TRBJ1-5, the V gene TRBV4-2; D gene ambiguous. CDR1 is LGHNA, CDR2 YNFKEQ, per germline. The CDR3 contains 16 residues. Trimming removed 0 bases at V and 5 bases at J, with 14 bases between. The CDR3 nucleotides read TGTGCCAGCAGCCAAGACTCTTGGGTCGGGGATCAGCCCCAGCATTTT. Protein: CASSQDSWVGDQPQHF.

This rearrangement joins TRBV30 to TRBJ2-7; D is unclear. Trimming removed 0 bases at V and 1 base at J, with 10 bases between. Germline-derived CDR1 and CDR2 are GTSNPN and SVGIG (reference sequence). The CDR3 covers 14 residues. The CDR3 sequence: CAWSVRASSYEQYF. In DNA, the CDR3 is TGTGCCTGGAGTGTACGGGCCTCATCCTACGAGCAGTACTTC.

This clonotype was recorded a few times. A much larger clone lies one base from this, so it may be a read error. This chain uses TRBV29-1 with TRBJ2-5, with 7 bases that match TRBD1. Matching the DNA end better, TRBJ2-7 makes the J call doubtful. This CDR3 contains 12 residues. Germline assignment: CDR1 SQVTM and CDR2 ANQGSEA. This CDR3 is CGVDDGQDEQYF. The CDR3 DNA follows: TGCGGCGTTGATGACGGACAGGACGAGCAGTACTTC.

This rearrangement joins TRBV6-5 to TRBJ1-2; weak D call: TRBD1 (5 bases). This CDR3 is built from 15 residues. Per the germline V gene, CDR1 is MNHEY and CDR2 is SVGAGI. V shed 2 bases and J shed 4 bases, with 14 bases lying between them. CDR3 protein: CASSYDGTQFYGYTF. CDR3 coding DNA: TGTGCCAGCAGTTACGACGGGACTCAATTCTATGGCTACACCTTC.

This sequence joins TRBV28 and TRBJ2-1; possible D gene TRBD2, 5 bases. Between the trimmed V and J ends, which lost 7 bases and 0 bases, there was a span of 13 bases. Per the germline V gene, CDR1 is MDHEN and CDR2 is SYDVKM. CDR3 size: 15 residues. Here the CDR3 reads CASTAVGSSYNEQFF. For the CDR3, the DNA is TGTGCCAGCACCGCGGTGGGGAGCTCCTACAATGAGCAGTTCTTC.

The chain joins TRBV20-1 to TRBJ2-3; TRBD2 is a possible D gene (5 bases). V was clipped by 3 bases and J by 0 bases, with 10 bases between them. Germline V lookup: CDR1 DFQATT, CDR2 SNEGSKA (reference sequence). This CDR3 contains 14 residues. CDR3 DNA: TGCAGTGCTAGTGAGGGCTCTAGCACAGATACGCAGTATTTT. Translation gives CSASEGSSTDTQYF.

This clonotype came up a few times. The CDR3 spells CASSWTLGPGQPQHF. CDR3 DNA: TGTGCCAGCAGTTGGACCCTAGGGCCGGGCCAGCCCCAGCATTTT. The genes are TRBV27 and TRBJ1-5, with D unresolved. The CDR3 totals 15 residues. Germline values: CDR1 MNHEY, CDR2 SMNVEV (reference sequence). The V end was cut by 4 bases, the J end by 7 bases, with 17 bases between.

This clonotype occurred a few times. V and J are TRBV2 and TRBJ2-5; 7 bases line up with TRBD2. The trim removed 10 bases at V and 4 bases at J, leaving 12 bases unmatched. The CDR3 is made up of 14 amino acids. Germline CDR1 SNHLY, CDR2 FYNNEI. For the CDR3, the DNA is TGTGCCACCGCGCTCCTAGCGGTCCCAGAGACCCAGTACTTC. It encodes CATALLAVPETQYF.

The sample holds a few counts of this clonotype. CDR3 loop: CASCAPPPNEQFF. CDR3 DNA: TGTGCCAGCTGCGCGCCTCCACCTAATGAGCAGTTCTTC. The chain uses TRBV18 and TRBJ2-1; D is unclear. The V gene lost 7 bases and the J gene lost 7 bases, with 14 bases spanning the gap. The CDR3 contains 13 residues. Germline loops: CDR1 KGHSH, CDR2 LQKENI.

The rearrangement joins TRBV7-3 to TRBJ2-1; tentative D call: TRBD1 (6 bases). This CDR3 has 12 residues. V was shortened by 2 bases and J by 11 bases, with 10 bases between the two germline ends. Per the germline V gene, CDR1 is SGHTA and CDR2 is FQGTGA. In DNA, the CDR3 is TGTGCCAGCAGCTTAGACCGGGACAAGCAGTTCTTC. Translating gives CASSLDRDKQFF.

On this clonotype itself: This may come from a read error, since a much larger clone is one base off. The CDR3 region is CASSQTRGTFYNEQYF. CDR3 bases: TGTGCCAGCAGCCAAACCAGAGGTACCTTCTACAATGAGCAGTACTTC. The chain uses TRBV14 and TRBJ2-5; D remains unclear. Trimming took off 2 bases at V and 11 bases at J, with 24 bases between the two ends. The CDR3 runs to 16 residues. The germline V gene encodes CDR1 SGHDN and CDR2 FVKESK.

In regard to this clonotype: One end of the junction varies from germline; a read error may be responsible. The V and J genes are TRBV7-8 and TRBJ2-5, with D uncertain. This CDR3 is 15 amino acids long. Germline V gene lookup returns CDR1 SGHVS and CDR2 FQNEAQ. The chain's CDR3 is CASSPRADGQGTQYF. DNA of the CDR3: TGTGCCAGCAGCCCTAGGGCGGACGGGCAAGGGACCCAGTACTTC.

This clonotype was found a few times. This chain links TRBV25-1 with TRBJ2-5; 7 bases line up with TRBD1. This CDR3 has 17 amino acids. With V trimmed by 0 bases and J by 0 bases, 7 bases remained unmatched. The germline V gene has CDR1 MGHDK and CDR2 SYGVNS. CDR3 region: CASSEYEGDRDQETQYF. In DNA, the CDR3 is TGTGCCAGCAGTGAATACGAAGGCGACAGGGACCAAGAGACCCAGTACTTC.

This clonotype was observed a few times. The chain couples TRBV7-6 to TRBJ2-1, with 8 nucleotides matching TRBD1. This CDR3 has 15 residues. CDR1 is SGHVS and CDR2 is FNYEAQ in the germline V gene. J gave up 8 bases and V 4 bases, and 10 bases lay outside the gene matches. The CDR3 sequence is CASSSGTGPGYEQFF. CDR3 DNA sequence: TGTGCCAGCAGCTCCGGGACAGGCCCGGGGTATGAGCAGTTCTTC. The whole variable domain, remainder taken from reference TRBV7-6 and TRBJ2-1, is GAGVSQSPRYKVTKRGQDVALRCDPISGHVSLYWYRQALGQGPEFLTYFNYEAQQDKSGLPNDRFSAERPEGSISTLTIQRTEQRDSAMYRCASSSGTGPGYEQFFGPGTRLTVL.

The chain links TRBV2 to TRBJ1-2, with a weak D call TRBD1 (6 bases). The V end lost 3 bases, the J end lost 12 bases, and 17 bases lay between the germline ends. The CDR3 has 13 residues. Germline V gene sequence: CDR1 SNHLY, CDR2 FYNNEI. In DNA form, the CDR3 reads TGTGCCAGCAGTGAGGAGCTCAGGGGTCGGAACACCTTC. Translating gives CASSEELRGRNTF.

V and J are TRBV20-1 and TRBJ2-5; 7 bases map to TRBD2. CDR3 size: 15 residues. The V segment lost 3 bases and the J segment 1 base; nucleotides outside the gene matches: 8. CDR1 and CDR2 from the germline V gene are DFQATT and SNEGSKA (reference sequence). CDR3 DNA sequence: TGCAGTGCTAGTCGTCCTAGCGGCTCCCAAGAGACCCAGTACTTC. This encodes CSASRPSGSQETQYF.

The chain carries TRBV12-3 or TRBV12-4 and TRBJ1-5, with D unresolved. V was shortened by 4 bases and J by 3 bases, with 10 bases between the two germline ends. The CDR3 is 14 residues long. The CDR3 is CASSSSPNNQPQHF. The DNA of the CDR3 is TGTGCCAGCAGTTCCTCTCCGAACAATCAGCCCCAGCATTTT.